These T cell receptor beta chains were read from a single sample in a study of shared clonotypes between healthy human individuals. The assay was immunoSEQ multiplex PCR, and TCRdb's table has in-frame clones only and misses some. This sample yields roughly 530,000 clones, of which 90% to 96% are seen a single time; 0.06% belongs to the top ten. What was sequenced was naive CD4+ T cells sorted from blood. All receptors derive from a woman in her twenties or thirties in good health. CDR3s include the opening cysteine and the closing phenylalanine or tryptophan. Fields, in order: D gene, J gene, clone size, V gene, CDR3 DNA, CDR3 protein. A D gene is named only where the DNA matches it firmly. Some rows mark clone size as missing; the rest say once, few, many or name a class of expanded clone.

d_gene: .
j_gene: TRBJ1-2
abundance: .
v_gene: TRBV2
CDR3nt: TGTGCCAGCACTCCTTGGCGGGACTATGGCTACACCTTC
CDR3aa: CASTPWRDYGYTF

d_gene: .
j_gene: TRBJ2-2
abundance: .
v_gene: TRBV12-5
CDR3nt: TGTGCTAGTGGTTTGGTACATCTAGGGGCCGGCACCGGGGAGCTGTTTTTT
CDR3aa: CASGLVHLGAGTGELFF

d_gene: .
j_gene: TRBJ1-1
abundance: once
v_gene: TRBV23-1
CDR3nt: TGCGCCAGCAGTCCTAACGAGGGGCTAGGAGCTTTCTTT
CDR3aa: CASSPNEGLGAFF

d_gene: .
j_gene: TRBJ1-4
abundance: .
v_gene: TRBV5-1
CDR3nt: TGCGCCAGCAGGGAAACAGCTAAAGATGAAAAACTGTTTTTT
CDR3aa: CASRETAKDEKLFF

d_gene: TRBD1
j_gene: TRBJ1-1
abundance: .
v_gene: TRBV6-6
CDR3nt: TGTGCCAGCAGTACACCGGGACAGGGCATGAACACTGAAGCTTTCTTT
CDR3aa: CASSTPGQGMNTEAFF

d_gene: .
j_gene: TRBJ2-1
abundance: .
v_gene: TRBV2
CDR3nt: TGTGCCAGCAGTTGGGGTTACAATGAGCAGTTCTTC
CDR3aa: CASSWGYNEQFF

d_gene: .
j_gene: TRBJ1-5
abundance: .
v_gene: TRBV6-6
CDR3nt: TGTGCCAGCAGTTACTCAAGAAAAAATAGCAATCAGCCCCAGCATTTT
CDR3aa: CASSYSRKNSNQPQHF

d_gene: .
j_gene: TRBJ1-1
abundance: .
v_gene: TRBV19
CDR3nt: TGTGCCAGTAGTATAGACAGGGGCGGCACTGAAGCTTTCTTT
CDR3aa: CASSIDRGGTEAFF

d_gene: .
j_gene: TRBJ2-7
abundance: once
v_gene: TRBV6-5
CDR3nt: TGTGCCAGCAGTTATGATAGGGGATCCTACGAGCAGTACTTC
CDR3aa: CASSYDRGSYEQYF

d_gene: .
j_gene: TRBJ2-3
abundance: .
v_gene: TRBV4-2
CDR3nt: TGTGCCAGCAGCCCCGACTCTCTAGCAGGCACAGATACGCAGTATTTT
CDR3aa: CASSPDSLAGTDTQYF

d_gene: TRBD2
j_gene: TRBJ2-7
abundance: .
v_gene: TRBV5-1
CDR3nt: TGCGCCAGCAGCTCCCTAGCGGGGGAGACCTACGAGCAGTACTTC
CDR3aa: CASSSLAGETYEQYF

d_gene: .
j_gene: TRBJ1-1
abundance: once
v_gene: TRBV6-1
CDR3nt: TGTGCCAGCAGTCAGAACAGGGATCAGAGTGAAGCTTTCTTT
CDR3aa: CASSQNRDQSEAFF

d_gene: .
j_gene: TRBJ2-7
abundance: .
v_gene: TRBV5-4
CDR3nt: TGTGCCAGCAGCCCTAATGGGGGGTTGACTCGGAATTACGAGCAGTACTTC
CDR3aa: CASSPNGGLTRNYEQYF

d_gene: TRBD1
j_gene: TRBJ1-1
abundance: .
v_gene: TRBV11-3
CDR3nt: TGTGCCAGCAGCTTCAACAGGGGGACTGAAGCTTTCTTT
CDR3aa: CASSFNRGTEAFF

d_gene: TRBD1
j_gene: TRBJ2-7
abundance: .
v_gene: TRBV6-5
CDR3nt: TGTGCCAGCAGTTACTCAGGGGGCAGGGGAGTTCGGTACTTC
CDR3aa: CASSYSGGRGVRYF